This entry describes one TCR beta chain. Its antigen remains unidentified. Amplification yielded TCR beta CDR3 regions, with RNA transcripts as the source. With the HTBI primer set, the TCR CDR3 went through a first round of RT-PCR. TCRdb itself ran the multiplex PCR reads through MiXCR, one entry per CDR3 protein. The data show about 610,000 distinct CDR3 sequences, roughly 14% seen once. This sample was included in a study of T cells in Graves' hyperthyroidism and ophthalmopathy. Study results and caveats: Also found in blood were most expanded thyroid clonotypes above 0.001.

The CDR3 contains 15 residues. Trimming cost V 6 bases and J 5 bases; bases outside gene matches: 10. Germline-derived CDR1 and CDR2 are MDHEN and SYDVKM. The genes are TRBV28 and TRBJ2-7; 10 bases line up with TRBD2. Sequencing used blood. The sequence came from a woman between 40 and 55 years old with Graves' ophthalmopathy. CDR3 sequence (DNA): TGTGCCAGCAGCCCAAGCGCCGGGACTAGCGACGAGCAGTACTTC. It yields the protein CASSPSAGTSDEQYF. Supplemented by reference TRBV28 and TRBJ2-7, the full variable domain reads DVKVTQSSRYLVKRTGEKVFLECVQDMDHENMFWYRQDPGLGLRLIYFSYDVKMKEKGDIPEGYSVSREKKERFSLILESASTNQTSMYLCASSPSAGTSDEQYFGPGTRLTVT.